Listed below are T cell receptor beta chains from one sample, sequenced in a study of identical twins. TCRdb used MiXCR to reprocess the 5' RACE reads, holding one entry per CDR3 protein. The data hold a few hundred thousand distinct CDR3 sequences, with 7.5% to 10% observed a single time. The same sample was also studied in work on yellow fever vaccine responses in identical twins.

The sample comprised PBMCs. The receptor set was obtained from a young woman in good health. Each CDR3 is given with its conserved first and last residue. The order of the fields is clone size, D gene, V gene, J gene, CDR3 DNA, CDR3 protein. D genes are given only for firm matches. Rows give clone size only sometimes, using once, few, many, or a class for an expanded clone.

-	-	TRBV6-2/TRBV6-3	TRBJ1-5	TGTGCCAGCAGTCCCGGGGGGGCGAGTCAGCCCCAGCATTTT	CASSPGGASQPQHF
many	-	TRBV11-2	TRBJ2-1	TGTGCCAGCAGCTTAAGTTTGGACAATGAGCAGTTCTTC	CASSLSLDNEQFF
few	TRBD2	TRBV20-1	TRBJ2-2	TGCAGTGCCCCGACTAGCGGGGGGACCGGGGAGCTGTTTTTT	CSAPTSGGTGELFF
many	TRBD2	TRBV7-9	TRBJ2-7	TGTGCCAGCAGCTTAGTAGCCAGACTAGCGGGAGAGCCCTACGAGCAGTACTTC	CASSLVARLAGEPYEQYF
few	-	TRBV4-2	TRBJ2-7	TGTGCCAGCAGCCAAGGTGAAACCTCGGCTTACTACGAGCAGTACTTC	CASSQGETSAYYEQYF
many	-	TRBV18	TRBJ2-7	TGTGCCAGCTCACCACCGGCGGGGGCCTGGAACGAGCAGTACTTC	CASSPPAGAWNEQYF
few	-	TRBV12-3/TRBV12-4	TRBJ1-2	TGTGCCAGCAGTTACCATCCATTTCCTTATAACTATGGCTACACCTTC	CASSYHPFPYNYGYTF
few	TRBD2	TRBV14	TRBJ2-2	TGTGCCAGCAGCCACCGCGGGGGTAACACCGGGGAGCTGTTTTTT	CASSHRGGNTGELFF
many	TRBD1	TRBV10-3	TRBJ2-1	TGTGCCATCAGTGAGGGACAGGACTACAATGAGCAGTTCTTC	CAISEGQDYNEQFF
-	TRBD2	TRBV12-3/TRBV12-4	TRBJ2-1	TGTGCCAGCAGTTTAGTACTAGCGGGAGCCCTCAATGAGCAGTTCTTC	CASSLVLAGALNEQFF
few	-	TRBV11-2	TRBJ2-5	TGTGCCAGCAGCTTATATGGGCCCCCCCAAGAGACCCAGTACTTC	CASSLYGPPQETQYF
-	TRBD2	TRBV6-2/TRBV6-3	TRBJ2-1	TGTGCCAGCAGTGGGCGGACTAGCGGGAGTGATGAGCAGTTCTTC	CASSGRTSGSDEQFF
-	-	TRBV9	TRBJ2-3	TGTGCCAGCAGCGTAGAGTACGACCTCACAGATACGCAGTATTTT	CASSVEYDLTDTQYF
-	TRBD2	TRBV15	TRBJ2-7	TGTGCCACCAGCACCGTGGCGGGAGGGCTATACGAGCAGTACTTC	CATSTVAGGLYEQYF
-	-	TRBV5-1	TRBJ1-2	TGCGCCAGCAGCTTTTCTCAGGGAGTTATGTCCCCAAACTATGGCTACACCTTC	CASSFSQGVMSPNYGYTF
few	-	TRBV4-3	TRBJ2-2	TGCGCCAGCAGCCAAGATCCTCTTTCCGTGGGCACCGGGGAGCTGTTTTTT	CASSQDPLSVGTGELFF
many	-	TRBV3-1	TRBJ2-5	TGTGCCAGCAGCCCTACCGGGGGCCGGGAGACCCAGTACTTC	CASSPTGGRETQYF
-	-	TRBV27	TRBJ2-6	TGTGCCAGCCAAACAGTTTCTGGGGCCAACGTCCTGACTTTC	CASQTVSGANVLTF
few	TRBD1	TRBV2	TRBJ2-1	TGTGCCAGCAGGGGGACAGGGGAGAGAAGTGAGCAGTTCTTC	CASRGTGERSEQFF
many	TRBD1	TRBV20-1	TRBJ2-2	TGCAGTGCTAGAGAAGGACAGGCGCCGAACACCGGGGAGCTGTTTTTT	CSAREGQAPNTGELFF
few	-	TRBV29-1	TRBJ2-3	TGCAGCGTTGAAGTTGGTTTCTCAGATACGCAGTATTTT	CSVEVGFSDTQYF
-	-	TRBV24-1	TRBJ2-1	TGTGCCACCAGTGATTTGCTAGCCAGGAATGAGCAGTTCTTC	CATSDLLARNEQFF
few	-	TRBV20-1	TRBJ1-2	TGCAGTGCTACAGACGGATATGGCTACACCTTC	CSATDGYGYTF
few	TRBD2	TRBV5-1	TRBJ2-1	TGCGCCAGCAGCTTGTGGGCGGGAGGTGGTGTTGAGCAGTTCTTC	CASSLWAGGGVEQFF
few	-	TRBV18	TRBJ2-5	TGTGCCAGCTCCAGAGGGGCGGAAGAGACCCAGTACTTC	CASSRGAEETQYF
-	-	TRBV7-2	TRBJ2-7	TGTGCCAGCAGCGAACGACTACTACCCTACGAGCAGTACTTC	CASSERLLPYEQYF
-	-	TRBV28	TRBJ2-7	TGTGCCAGCAGTCCGGGGACCACCCTCTTCTACGAGCAGTACTTC	CASSPGTTLFYEQYF
few	-	TRBV5-6	TRBJ2-3	TGTGCCAGCAGCTTGGCGATGGGGGCACTCACAGATACGCAGTATTTT	CASSLAMGALTDTQYF
many	-	TRBV7-7	TRBJ2-3	TGTGCTAGCAGCTTAGTCGGGGATGGGACAGATACGCAGTATTTT	CASSLVGDGTDTQYF
few	-	TRBV12-3/TRBV12-4	TRBJ2-7	TGTGCCAGCAGTCCCCGGAGGAGGTCCTACGAGCAGTACTTC	CASSPRRRSYEQYF
few	TRBD1	TRBV20-1	TRBJ2-4	TGCAGTGCCAGGTCCGGGACAGGCCAAAACATTCAGTACTTC	CSARSGTGQNIQYF
few	-	TRBV28	TRBJ1-3	TGTGCCAGCAGTCCCCCACAGAACTCTGGAAACACCATATATTTT	CASSPPQNSGNTIYF
many	TRBD1	TRBV29-1	TRBJ2-1	TGCAGCATCACAGGGGGGCTCGGCAATGAGCAGTTCTTC	CSITGGLGNEQFF
few	TRBD2	TRBV11-2	TRBJ2-6	TGTGCCAGCAGCTTAGGCGGGAGCCTAGGGCCTGGGGCCAACGTCCTGACTTTC	CASSLGGSLGPGANVLTF
many	TRBD2	TRBV11-2	TRBJ2-1	TGTGCCAGCAGCTTAGATAGGCCCAGGCTAAGACTAGCTGGCAATGAGCAGTTCTTC	CASSLDRPRLRLAGNEQFF
many	TRBD2	TRBV27	TRBJ2-1	TGTGCCAGCAGTTTTCTAGCGGGAGGGCCGAGTCATGAGCAGTTCTTC	CASSFLAGGPSHEQFF
many	-	TRBV9	TRBJ2-3	TGTGCCAGCAGCGTAGTAACAGTGGGTATAACAGATACGCAGTATTTT	CASSVVTVGITDTQYF
few	-	TRBV24-1	TRBJ2-2	TGTGCCACCAGTGATCCGGGACGGGGGAACACCGGGGAGCTGTTTTTT	CATSDPGRGNTGELFF
-	-	TRBV4-3	TRBJ2-3	TGCGCCAGCAGCCCCCAAATGGTAGGAACGGTTCGGCGCACAGATACGCAGTATTTT	CASSPQMVGTVRRTDTQYF
few	-	TRBV6-5	TRBJ2-1	TGTGCCAGCAGTTACGGGGTGGGGGGTCACGACAATGAGCAGTTCTTC	CASSYGVGGHDNEQFF
-	-	TRBV4-2	TRBJ1-2	TGTGCCAGCAGCCAGCGATATGGCTACACCTTC	CASSQRYGYTF
many	TRBD1	TRBV6-2/TRBV6-3	TRBJ2-1	TGTGCCAGCAGTACAGGGGACAGAAGTTACAATGAGCAGTTCTTC	CASSTGDRSYNEQFF
few	-	TRBV5-1	TRBJ2-5	TGCGCCAGCAGCTTGTGGACAGAAAGTCCGGGGGAGACCCAGTACTTC	CASSLWTESPGETQYF
many	TRBD1	TRBV4-1	TRBJ2-3	TGCGCCAGCAGCCACGAGGACAGGGACGCAGATACGCAGTATTTT	CASSHEDRDADTQYF
many	-	TRBV6-5	TRBJ2-1	TGTGCCAGCAGTTACTCGAGGGGGTGGGATGAGCAGTTCTTC	CASSYSRGWDEQFF
-	-	TRBV30	TRBJ2-3	TGTGCCTGGAGTGTGGCAGGGTCCACAGATACGCAGTATTTT	CAWSVAGSTDTQYF
few	-	TRBV6-5	TRBJ2-5	TGTGCCAGCAAAGGGAGTGAGACCCAGTACTTC	CASKGSETQYF
many	TRBD2	TRBV20-1	TRBJ2-3	TGCAGTGCTCGACGTAGCGGGGGCACAGATACGCAGTATTTT	CSARRSGGTDTQYF
few	TRBD2	TRBV4-2	TRBJ2-1	TGTGCCAGCAGCCCCCTTGGACTAGCGGACAATGAGCAGTTCTTC	CASSPLGLADNEQFF
few	-	TRBV24-1	TRBJ2-3	TGTGCCACCAGTGATTTGCTGCGGGACACAGATACGCAGTATTTT	CATSDLLRDTDTQYF
-	TRBD2	TRBV6-5	TRBJ2-1	TGTGCCAGCAGTTATTCACTAGCGGGGTGGGATGAGCAGTTCTTC	CASSYSLAGWDEQFF
few	TRBD1	TRBV12-3/TRBV12-4	TRBJ1-1	TGTGCCAGCAGTAGACAGGGGCCCGGAGCTTTCTTT	CASSRQGPGAFF
-	-	TRBV7-3	TRBJ2-3	TGTGCCAGCAGCTTATACGCCGTTTTGGGTGGCGCAGATACGCAGTATTTT	CASSLYAVLGGADTQYF